The 12 T cell receptor beta chains given below trace back to one sample, sequenced in a study of blood T cell repertoires in COVID-19. The repertoire was sequenced with immunoSEQ multiplex PCR; TCRdb's copy has only in-frame clones and lacks some. In the table there are 85,000 to 90,000 clones, under 85% of which are singletons. The sequencing sample was made of peripheral blood. Receptor source: a man between 65 and 85 years old with acute or convalescent COVID-19.

The chain has TRBV6-4 and TRBJ1-2; D might be TRBD1 (5 bases). V was shortened by 6 bases and J by 4 bases, with 12 bases between the two germline ends. The CDR3 covers 13 residues. The germline gives CDR1 MRHNA, CDR2 SNTAGT. The CDR3: CASSATGGYGYTF. Written as DNA, the CDR3 is TGTGCCAGCAGCGCCACGGGGGGCTATGGCTACACCTTC.

This chain's CDR3 is CASSRQKNQPQHF. DNA for the CDR3: TGTGCCAGCAGCCGACAGAAAAATCAGCCCCAGCATTTT. The chain combines TRBV7-8 with TRBJ1-5, with D possibly matching TRBD1 (5 bases). The V and J ends lost 5 bases and 4 bases respectively, with 9 bases between them. CDR3 length: 13 residues. Germline lookup yields CDR1 SGHVS and CDR2 FQNEAQ. The complete variable domain, with remaining parts taken from reference TRBV7-8 and TRBJ1-5, reads GAGVSQSPRYKVAKRGQDVALRCDPISGHVSLFWYQQALGQGPEFLTYFQNEAQLDKSGLPSDRFFAERPEGSVSTLKIQRTQQEDSAVYLCASSRQKNQPQHFGDGTRLSIL.

This clone showed up just once. The V call is TRBV5-1, the J call TRBJ1-1; a weak D match, TRBD1 (5 bases). Trimming pared 2 bases from V and 1 base from J, leaving 15 bases between. The CDR3 extends over 16 amino acids. Germline V gene lookup returns CDR1 SGHRS and CDR2 YFSETQ. The CDR3 region has the DNA TGCGCCAGCAGCTTAAACCCCGGACAAGGGAACACTGAAGCTTTCTTT. Amino acids: CASSLNPGQGNTEAFF. The full variable domain, in which reference TRBV5-1 and TRBJ1-1 provide the parts outside the CDR3, is KAGVTQTPRYLIKTRGQQVTLSCSPISGHRSVSWYQQTPGQGLQFLFEYFSETQRNKGNFPGRFSGRQFSNSRSEMNVSTLELGDSALYLCASSLNPGQGNTEAFFGQGTRLTVV.

The V and J genes are TRBV6-6 and TRBJ1-1; 7 nucleotides match TRBD1. The V and J ends lost 4 bases and 1 base, in that order; junction bases with no gene match: 3. Per germline, CDR1 MNHNY and CDR2 SVGAGI (reference sequence). The CDR3 is 14 residues long. CDR3 in DNA: TGTGCCAGCAGTTTACAGGGGCAGAACACTGAAGCTTTCTTT. The encoded protein is CASSLQGQNTEAFF.

V gene TRBV2 combines with J gene TRBJ2-3; perhaps TRBD2 as D (5 bases). V lost 7 bases and J lost 6, with 20 bases in between. CDR3 size: 15 residues. CDR1 and CDR2 from the germline V gene are SNHLY and FYNNEI. The CDR3 region has the DNA TGTGCCAGCATAAGAACCGGGGTAAGAGGGGATACGCAGTATTTT. This translates into CASIRTGVRGDTQYF.

The chain has TRBV19 and TRBJ2-2; the D gene is possibly TRBD1 (7 bases). V was pared by 7 bases and J by 7 bases, with 19 bases between. This CDR3 is built from 15 residues. Germline V gene data show CDR1 as LNHDA and CDR2 as SQIVND (reference sequence). CDR3 sequence: CASTPIGGTVGELFF. As DNA, the CDR3 is TGTGCCAGTACCCCCATCGGAGGGACAGTCGGGGAGCTGTTTTTT.

This clone has a handful of counts. The V gene is TRBV6-6, the J gene TRBJ2-4; 12 bases line up with TRBD2. The CDR3 length is 18 residues. Germline V gives CDR1 MNHNY, CDR2 SVGAGI (reference sequence). The V and J ends lost 5 bases and 6 bases, in that order; junction bases with no gene match: 14. CDR3 residues: CASSPRVASGGAANIQYF. The CDR3 DNA reads TGTGCCAGCAGTCCGAGGGTGGCTAGCGGGGGGGCCGCAAACATTCAGTACTTC.

J is TRBJ1-1 and V is TRBV5-6, with TRBD1 matching over 7 bases. CDR1 is SGHDT and CDR2 is YYEEEE in the germline V gene. V lost 5 bases, J lost 0 bases, and 7 bases stayed unmatched. This CDR3 comprises 15 residues. The CDR3 spells CASSLQGLMNTEAFF. CDR3 sequence (DNA): TGTGCCAGCAGTTTACAGGGGCTCATGAACACTGAAGCTTTCTTT.

This sequence joins TRBV7-9 and TRBJ2-7; D perhaps matches TRBD2 (7 bases). Trimming shortened V by 5 bases and J by 3 bases, and 17 bases separated the two germline ends. This CDR3 has 15 amino acids. CDR1 and CDR2 (germline): SEHNR, FQNEAQ (reference sequence). The CDR3, as DNA: TGTGCCAGCAGCGCGGGGGCAGGGCTTCTCTACGAGCAGTACTTC. It yields the protein CASSAGAGLLYEQYF. Full variable domain (outside the CDR3, taken from reference TRBV7-9 and TRBJ2-7): DTGVSQNPRHKITKRGQNVTFRCDPISEHNRLYWYRQTLGQGPEFLTYFQNEAQLEKSRLLSDRFSAERPKGSFSTLEIQRTEQGDSAMYLCASSAGAGLLYEQYFGPGTRLTVT.

The chain carries TRBV5-5 and TRBJ1-6; D not certain. V was pared by 2 bases and J by 4 bases, with 7 bases between. This CDR3 contains 14 residues. Germline loops: CDR1 SGHKS, CDR2 YYEKEE (reference sequence). CDR3 amino acids: CASSLEGYNSPLHF. CDR3 nucleotide sequence: TGTGCCAGCAGCTTAGAGGGTTATAATTCACCCCTCCACTTT.

This clone was detected a few times. The CDR3 coding sequence is TGTGCCACCAGCAGAGCGGGGGGAACGGATACGCAGTATTTT. Amino acid sequence: CATSRAGGTDTQYF. The chain is built from TRBV15 and TRBJ2-3; 7 bases are shared with TRBD2. Trimming took 1 base from V and 6 from J; bases not matched to a gene: 4. This CDR3 is built from 14 residues. Germline V lookup: CDR1 LNHNV, CDR2 YYDKDF (reference sequence).

The genes are TRBV2 and TRBJ1-3; D not certain. The CDR3 has 14 residues. V shed 6 bases and J shed 4 bases, with 13 bases lying between them. Germline CDR1 is SNHLY and CDR2 is FYNNEI. CDR3 coding DNA: TGTGCCAGCAGGATCAGCCCGGGAGGAAACACCATATATTTT. This translates into CASRISPGGNTIYF.